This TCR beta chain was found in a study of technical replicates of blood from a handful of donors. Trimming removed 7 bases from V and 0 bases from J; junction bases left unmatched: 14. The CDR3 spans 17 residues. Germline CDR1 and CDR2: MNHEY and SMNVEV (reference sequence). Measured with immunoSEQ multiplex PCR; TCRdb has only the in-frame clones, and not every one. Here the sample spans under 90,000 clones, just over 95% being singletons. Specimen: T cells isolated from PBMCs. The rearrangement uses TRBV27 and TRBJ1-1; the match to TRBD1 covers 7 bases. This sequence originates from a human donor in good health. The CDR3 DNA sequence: TGTGCCAGCACCCCCTACAGGGGACAAGAGATGAACACTGAAGCTTTCTTT. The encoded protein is CASTPYRGQEMNTEAFF.